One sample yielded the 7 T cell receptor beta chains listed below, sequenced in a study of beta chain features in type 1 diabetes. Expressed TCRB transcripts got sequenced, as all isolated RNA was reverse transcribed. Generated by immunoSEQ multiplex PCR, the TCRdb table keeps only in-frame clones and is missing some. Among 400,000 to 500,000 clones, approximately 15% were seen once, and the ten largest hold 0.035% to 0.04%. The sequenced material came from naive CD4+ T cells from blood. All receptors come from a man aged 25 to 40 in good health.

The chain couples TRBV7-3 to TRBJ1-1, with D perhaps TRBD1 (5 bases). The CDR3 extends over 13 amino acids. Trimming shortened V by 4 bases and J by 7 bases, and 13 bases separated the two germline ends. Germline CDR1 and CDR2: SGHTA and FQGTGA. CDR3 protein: CASSWGREGEAFF. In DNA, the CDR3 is TGTGCCAGCAGCTGGGGACGGGAGGGTGAAGCTTTCTTT.

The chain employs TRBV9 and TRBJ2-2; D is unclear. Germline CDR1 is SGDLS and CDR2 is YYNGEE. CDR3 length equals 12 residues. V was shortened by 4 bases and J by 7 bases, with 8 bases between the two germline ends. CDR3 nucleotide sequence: TGTGCCAGCAGCATCTCGAGCGGGGAGCTGTTTTTT. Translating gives CASSISSGELFF.

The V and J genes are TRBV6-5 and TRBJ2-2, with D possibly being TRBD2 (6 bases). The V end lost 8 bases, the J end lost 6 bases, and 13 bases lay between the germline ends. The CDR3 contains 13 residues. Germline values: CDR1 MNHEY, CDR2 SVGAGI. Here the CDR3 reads CASSRGMSGELFF. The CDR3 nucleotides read TGTGCCAGCTCTCGCGGGATGTCCGGGGAGCTGTTTTTT.

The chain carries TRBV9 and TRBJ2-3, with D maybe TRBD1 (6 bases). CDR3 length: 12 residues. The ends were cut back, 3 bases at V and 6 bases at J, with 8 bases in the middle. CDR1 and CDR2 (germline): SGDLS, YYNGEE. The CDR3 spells CASSGTGDTQYF. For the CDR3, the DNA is TGTGCCAGCAGCGGAACAGGGGATACGCAGTATTTT.

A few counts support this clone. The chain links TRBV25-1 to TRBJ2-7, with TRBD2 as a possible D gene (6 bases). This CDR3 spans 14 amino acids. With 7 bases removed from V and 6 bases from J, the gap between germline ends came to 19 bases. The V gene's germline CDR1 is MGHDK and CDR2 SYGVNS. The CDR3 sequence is CASTRQPGGGEQYV. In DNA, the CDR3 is TGTGCCAGCACCCGCCAACCCGGGGGAGGCGAGCAGTACGTC.

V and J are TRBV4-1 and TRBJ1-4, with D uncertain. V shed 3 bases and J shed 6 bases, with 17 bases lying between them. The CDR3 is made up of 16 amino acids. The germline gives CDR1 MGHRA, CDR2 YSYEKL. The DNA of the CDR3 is TGCGCCAGCAGCCAGGTTGCCGCTCGGGCGGATGAAAAACTGTTTTTT. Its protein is CASSQVAARADEKLFF.

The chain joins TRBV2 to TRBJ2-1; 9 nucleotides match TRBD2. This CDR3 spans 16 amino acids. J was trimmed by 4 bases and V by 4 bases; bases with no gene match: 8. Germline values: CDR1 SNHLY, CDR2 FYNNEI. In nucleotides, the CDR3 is TGTGCCAGCAGTGGGGGCCTAGCGGGGAATTACAATGAGCAGTTCTTC. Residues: CASSGGLAGNYNEQFF.